The T cell receptor (beta chain) described here comes from a study of T cells in Graves' hyperthyroidism and ophthalmopathy. The CDR3 has 14 amino acids. Trimming stripped 3 bases from V and 5 bases from J, with 13 bases between. Germline V CDR1 and CDR2: SNHLY, FYNNEI. Amplification yielded TCR beta CDR3 regions, with RNA transcripts as the source. HTBI primers were used for first-round RT-PCR of the TCR CDR3. TCRdb recomputed calls from the multiplex PCR reads with MiXCR, one row per CDR3 protein. The sample holds some 180,000 distinct CDR3 sequences, roughly a sixth seen once. In its sample, this clonotype was seen many times. Its antigen is currently unknown. Study conclusions and caveats: Most thyroid clonotypes expanded above 0.001 were also detected in blood.

Investigators excluded patients with uncontrolled infection, other autoimmune disease, pregnancy or lactation. The diagnostic basis comprised clinical symptoms, serum thyroxine and TRAb, thyroid ultrasound and orbital computed tomography. Using around 10 ml of fresh peripheral blood, PBMCs were prepared. Sequenced input: blood. The chain combines TRBV2 with TRBJ1-1; D uncertain. The TCR originated in a woman aged 45-65 years with Graves' hyperthyroidism. CDR3 region: CASSDRPAGTEAFF. In nucleotides, the CDR3 is TGTGCCAGCAGTGATAGGCCAGCGGGGACTGAAGCTTTCTTT.